Listed below are T cell receptor beta chains from one sample, sequenced in a study of patients and donors after allogeneic stem cell transplantation. TCRdb ran MiXCR on the RT-PCR reads and lists one entry per CDR3 protein. The table has about 210,000 distinct CDR3 sequences, 38% seen once. Specimen: blood, either unsorted or a sorted T cell fraction (not recorded which). The receptors come from a human donor who was either an allogeneic HSCT recipient or a stem cell or donor lymphocyte infusion donor (not recorded which). It is not recorded whose cells these are; they may come from a transplant donor. The CDR3 runs from the conserved cysteine through the conserved F or W. D genes are given only for firm matches. Only some rows state a clone size, as once, few, many or a class for expanded clones.

v_call	clone_size	cdr3_length	j_call	d_call	cdr3_nt	cdr3_aa
TRBV4-1	few	16	TRBJ2-1	NA	TGCGCCAGCAGCCAAGGAGTGCTAAGCTCCTACAATGAGCAGTTCTTC	CASSQGVLSSYNEQFF
TRBV4-2	many	14	TRBJ2-2	NA	TGTGCCAGCAGCCAATCGCCCTTCACCGGGGAGCTGTTTTTT	CASSQSPFTGELFF
TRBV27	few	18	TRBJ1-4	TRBD1	TGTGCCAGCAGGTACAGGGGACATTCCCCCGTACCCAATGAAAAACTGTTTTTT	CASRYRGHSPVPNEKLFF
TRBV27	NA	17	TRBJ1-2	NA	TGTGCCAGCAGTTTAGTCTGGGGGCGTACAAGGGCATATGGCTACACCTTC	CASSLVWGRTRAYGYTF
TRBV25-1	NA	14	TRBJ2-1	TRBD1	TGTGCCAGCAGTGTTGACAGGGTGGTTGGTGAGCAGTTCTTC	CASSVDRVVGEQFF
TRBV5-1	NA	15	TRBJ2-1	NA	TGCGCCAGCAGCTATGACGGGTACACCTACAATGAGCAGTTCTTC	CASSYDGYTYNEQFF
TRBV20-1	few	17	TRBJ1-5	NA	TGCAGTGCCGACTCCCGGGCCTCGGGGGATAGCAATCAGCCCCAGCATTTT	CSADSRASGDSNQPQHF
TRBV29-1	few	14	TRBJ2-3	NA	TGCAGCGTTGGCCGGGACATTCCCACAGATACGCAGTATTTT	CSVGRDIPTDTQYF
TRBV6-6	NA	16	TRBJ1-2	NA	TGTGCCAGCAGTTACTCCGCCACCTCGGACAACTATGGCTACACCTTC	CASSYSATSDNYGYTF
TRBV16	NA	12	TRBJ2-4	NA	TGTGCCAGCAGCCGGAGCACAAACATTCAGTACTTC	CASSRSTNIQYF
TRBV11-2	NA	16	TRBJ2-3	NA	TGTGCCAGCAGCCTGACGTACAGGGTTCTCGCAGATACGCAGTATTTT	CASSLTYRVLADTQYF
TRBV20-1	few	13	TRBJ1-2	NA	TGCAGTGCTAGAGAGGGACCGATACTTCACTACACCTTC	CSAREGPILHYTF
TRBV6-5	NA	15	TRBJ2-1	NA	TGTGCCAGCAGTTACTCGAACATGAGGGAAAATGAGCAGTTCTTC	CASSYSNMRENEQFF
TRBV10-3	NA	13	TRBJ2-7	NA	TGTGCCATCAGGGCCGGTGACCCTTACGAGCAGTACTTC	CAIRAGDPYEQYF
TRBV3-1	once	16	TRBJ2-4	TRBD2	TGTGCCAGCAGCCAAGCCACCGGACTAGGAGTGAACATTCAGTACTTC	CASSQATGLGVNIQYF
TRBV12-3/TRBV12-4	NA	12	TRBJ1-1	NA	TGTGCCAGCAGTTTATGGGGCGGTGAAGCTTTCTTT	CASSLWGGEAFF
TRBV18	few	15	TRBJ1-5	TRBD1	TGTGCCAGCTCACCGACAGGGAGTAGCAATCAGCCCCAGCATTTT	CASSPTGSSNQPQHF
TRBV12-3/TRBV12-4	NA	13	TRBJ1-6	NA	TGTGCCAGCAGCCCCCTCTATAATTCACCCCTCCACTTT	CASSPLYNSPLHF
TRBV12-3/TRBV12-4	few	13	TRBJ2-1	NA	TGTGCCAGCAGTCCCCCAGGGTCCCATGAGCAGTTCTTC	CASSPPGSHEQFF
TRBV11-2	NA	18	TRBJ1-1	TRBD1	TGTGCCAGCAGCTTCAGGTGGACAGGGTCCCATTTGAACACTGAAGCTTTCTTT	CASSFRWTGSHLNTEAFF
TRBV20-1	once	12	TRBJ2-7	NA	TGCAGTGCTAGAGGGCAGTCCGAGTTTATGCACTTC	CSARGQSEFMHF
TRBV5-5	NA	15	TRBJ2-5	NA	TGTGCCAGCAGCTTGGTGACAGGCTTCGACGAGACCCAGTACTTC	CASSLVTGFDETQYF
TRBV29-1	NA	14	TRBJ2-5	NA	TGCAGCGTTGAGCCACGGGCGAGATCGGAGACCCAGTACTTC	CSVEPRARSETQYF
TRBV20-1	few	11	TRBJ1-1	NA	TGCAGTGCCAGAAGACACACCGAAGCTTTCTTT	CSARRHTEAFF
TRBV20-1	NA	16	TRBJ1-5	TRBD1	TGCAGTGCCCTAGCTGGGACAGGGGCTAGCAATCAGCCCCAGCATTTT	CSALAGTGASNQPQHF
TRBV4-3	NA	16	TRBJ2-3	NA	TGCGCCAGCAGCCAAGATCGGCAGGGTTTAACAGATACGCAGTATTTT	CASSQDRQGLTDTQYF
TRBV21-1	NA	16	TRBJ2-1	NA	TGTGCCAGCAGCAAAATCCCAGCGGGGGGTCTCAATGAGCAGTTCTTC	CASSKIPAGGLNEQFF
TRBV10-3	NA	15	TRBJ1-2	NA	TGTGCCATCAGGAAAGACCTACAGCCGAACTATGGCTACACCTTC	CAIRKDLQPNYGYTF
TRBV12-3/TRBV12-4	few	13	TRBJ1-1	NA	TGTGCCAGCAGTTTTCGGCAGTACACTGAAGCTTTCTTT	CASSFRQYTEAFF
TRBV4-1	once	17	TRBJ1-1	TRBD1	TGCGCCAGCAGCCCCCGGACAGGGGGCTCTATGAACACTGAAGCTTTCTTT	CASSPRTGGSMNTEAFF
TRBV28	once	12	TRBJ1-1	NA	TGTGCCAGCAGGGAGGAGATCACTGAAGCTTTCTTT	CASREEITEAFF
TRBV5-6	few	14	TRBJ1-2	NA	TGTGCCAGCAGCTTGAGACCGACAAACTATGGCTACACCTTC	CASSLRPTNYGYTF
TRBV20-1	few	13	TRBJ1-1	NA	TGCAGTGCTAGAGCCGTGGGGAACACTGAAGCTTTCTTT	CSARAVGNTEAFF
TRBV12-3/TRBV12-4	many	13	TRBJ2-5	NA	TGTGCCAGCAGTTTGGGGGGAGGAGAGACCCAGTACTTC	CASSLGGGETQYF
TRBV6-6	NA	14	TRBJ1-1	TRBD1	TGTGCCAGCCGAGGACAGGGAGGTATCACTGAAGCTTTCTTT	CASRGQGGITEAFF
TRBV12-3/TRBV12-4	NA	13	TRBJ2-7	NA	TGTGCCAGCAGTTCCCAGGGTACCTACGAGCAGTACTTC	CASSSQGTYEQYF
TRBV12-3/TRBV12-4	NA	14	TRBJ1-1	NA	TGTGCCAGCAGCTGGGGAGGGTTGGGCACTGAAGCTTTCTTT	CASSWGGLGTEAFF
TRBV2	many	14	TRBJ1-2	NA	TGTGCCAGCAGTGAAAACCCAGGGGCCTATGGCTACACCTTC	CASSENPGAYGYTF
TRBV2	NA	12	TRBJ2-7	NA	TGTGCCAGCAGCGGCGGACCCGGCGAGCAGTACTTC	CASSGGPGEQYF
TRBV5-4	NA	14	TRBJ1-2	NA	TGTGCCAGCAGCCCTCTCACGAGTGGCTATGGCTACACCTTC	CASSPLTSGYGYTF
TRBV30	NA	15	TRBJ1-4	TRBD1	TGTGCCTGGAGGGGACAGGCTGATGTGAGTGAAAAACTGTTTTTT	CAWRGQADVSEKLFF
TRBV29-1	NA	13	TRBJ1-6	NA	TGCAGCGTTTCAACAGAATATAATTCACCCCTCCACTTT	CSVSTEYNSPLHF
TRBV5-1	NA	14	TRBJ2-3	NA	TGCGCCAGCAGCGTTCCAGCGGATACAGATACGCAGTATTTT	CASSVPADTDTQYF
TRBV10-3	NA	18	TRBJ2-6	TRBD1	TGTGCCATCAGTGAGTCATGGACAGGTCTCTCTGGGGCCAACGTCCTGACTTTC	CAISESWTGLSGANVLTF
TRBV7-2	NA	15	TRBJ1-1	NA	TGTGCCAGCAGCTTAGCGTTGGGGCGGTACACTGAAGCTTTCTTT	CASSLALGRYTEAFF
TRBV20-1	few	12	TRBJ1-6	NA	TGCAGTGCTAGCCCCGGATATTCACCCCTCCACTTT	CSASPGYSPLHF
TRBV20-1	NA	14	TRBJ2-1	TRBD2	TGCAGTGCTAGTAAGGCTAGCGGGGACAATGAGCAGTTCTTC	CSASKASGDNEQFF
TRBV6-5	NA	13	TRBJ1-3	NA	TGTGCCAGCAGACGCGTGCCCGGAAACACCATATATTTT	CASRRVPGNTIYF
TRBV5-6	NA	16	TRBJ1-1	NA	TGTGCCAGCAGCCCCTCCGGGGTATTAGTGAACACTGAAGCTTTCTTT	CASSPSGVLVNTEAFF
TRBV12-3/TRBV12-4	NA	11	TRBJ2-3	NA	TGTGCCAGCGGATACTGGGATACGCAGTATTTT	CASGYWDTQYF
TRBV2	NA	15	TRBJ2-1	TRBD2	TGTGCCAGCAGTGTTCTCGCGGGGGGCTACAATGAGCAGTTCTTC	CASSVLAGGYNEQFF
TRBV5-6	many	15	TRBJ1-2	TRBD1	TGTGCCAGCGCAACCGGGACCGGACAGGCCAATGGCTACACCTTC	CASATGTGQANGYTF
TRBV7-8	NA	15	TRBJ2-2	NA	TGTGCCAGCAACTATCAAATCCGGAACACCGGGGAGCTGTTTTTT	CASNYQIRNTGELFF
TRBV6-1	few	15	TRBJ1-5	NA	TGTGCCAGCAGTGAGGGGAGTTATAGCAATCAGCCCCAGCATTTT	CASSEGSYSNQPQHF
TRBV2	NA	16	TRBJ1-2	TRBD1	TGTGCCAGCAGTGAACTAAGACAGGGAAGGATTCATGGCTACACCTTC	CASSELRQGRIHGYTF
TRBV20-1	NA	13	TRBJ2-7	NA	TGCAGTGCTACGAAGACAGACTTCTACGAGCAGTACTTC	CSATKTDFYEQYF
TRBV28	NA	13	TRBJ2-5	NA	TGTGCCAGCAGTCTCCCAGTGTCGGAGACCCAGTACTTC	CASSLPVSETQYF
TRBV20-1	few	14	TRBJ1-1	TRBD1	TGCAGTGCTAGTAGGACAGGGGGTGACACTGAAGCTTTCTTT	CSASRTGGDTEAFF
TRBV4-3	NA	19	TRBJ2-3	TRBD2	TGCGCCAGCAGCCAAGGGAGGGTATCCAGCGGGGGGGCGTCAGATACGCAGTATTTT	CASSQGRVSSGGASDTQYF
TRBV12-3/TRBV12-4	NA	17	TRBJ1-1	NA	TGTGCCAGCAGCTTCGGGGACACGAAAGTAAGCGACACTGAAGCTTTCTTT	CASSFGDTKVSDTEAFF